This T cell receptor (beta chain) was documented in a study of control samples from healthy donors and cancer patients. This CDR3 has 14 residues. V was cut by 0 bases and J by 1 base, with 7 bases left in between. Per the germline V gene, CDR1 is MNHEY and CDR2 is SVGAGI. Measured with immunoSEQ multiplex PCR; TCRdb has only the in-frame clones, and not every one. The sample carries some 130,000 clones, around 90% recorded once. The chain is built from TRBV6-5 and TRBJ2-7; no firm D call. This TCR was recovered from a man in his forties in good health. The sequenced sample was blood. CDR3 residues: CASSYSHTSYEQYF. The DNA of the CDR3 is TGTGCCAGCAGTTACTCGCACACATCCTACGAGCAGTACTTC.